The clone carrying this TCR beta chain was detected only once. Its target is unknown. Sequencing used immunoSEQ multiplex PCR; TCRdb keeps in-frame clones, though not all of them. In the table there are about 160,000 clones, about 92% of which are singletons. This record comes from a study of T cell responses to AZD1222 COVID-19 vaccine. The V gene lost 3 bases and the J gene lost 2 bases, with 8 bases spanning the gap. The CDR3 has 13 residues. Per the germline V gene, CDR1 is SEHNR and CDR2 is FQNEAQ (reference sequence). Findings and caveats of the study: Dominant CD4 TCR responses targeted spike regions 160-218 and 743-854.

The chain has TRBV7-9 and TRBJ2-7; no clear D gene. This TCR came from an adult who received the AZD1222 COVID-19 vaccine. Here the sequenced sample was peripheral blood, taken 28 days after the second AZD1222 dose. The CDR3 protein is CASSFMDTYEQYF. The DNA for the CDR3 is TGTGCCAGCAGCTTTATGGATACCTACGAGCAGTACTTC.